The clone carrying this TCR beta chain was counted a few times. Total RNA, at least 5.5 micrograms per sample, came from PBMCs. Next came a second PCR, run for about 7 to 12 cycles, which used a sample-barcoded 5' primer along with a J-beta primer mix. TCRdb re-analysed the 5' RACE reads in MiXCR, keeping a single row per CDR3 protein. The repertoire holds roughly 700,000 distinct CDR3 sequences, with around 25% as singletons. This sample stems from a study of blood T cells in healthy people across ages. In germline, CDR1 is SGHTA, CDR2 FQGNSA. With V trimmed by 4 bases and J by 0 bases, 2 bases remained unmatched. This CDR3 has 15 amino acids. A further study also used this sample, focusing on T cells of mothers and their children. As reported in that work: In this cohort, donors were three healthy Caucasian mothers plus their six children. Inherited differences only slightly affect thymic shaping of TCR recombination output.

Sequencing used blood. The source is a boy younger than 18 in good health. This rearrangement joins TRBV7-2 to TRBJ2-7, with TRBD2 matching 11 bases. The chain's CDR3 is CASSWGTSGSYEQYF. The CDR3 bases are TGTGCCAGCAGCTGGGGGACTAGCGGCTCCTACGAGCAGTACTTC.